This T cell receptor beta chain was identified during a study of blood T cell repertoires in COVID-19. The wider study: The origin of the acute and convalescent COVID-19 samples was the United States, Italy and Spain. PBMCs, B-cell-depleted T cells, or T cells provided the cDNA or gDNA that made up the material.

Per the study methods: Reference gene primer amplification in the assay estimated nucleated cell counts. The assay was immunoSEQ multiplex PCR, and TCRdb's table has in-frame clones only and misses some. V, J and clone size are taken as reported in that table, and D and trimming were inferred from the DNA itself. The sample records about 150,000 clones, approximately 90% being singletons. In Seattle, patients joined the study during active infection and were tracked longitudinally. The CDR3 extends over 16 amino acids. Sequencing used peripheral blood. This TCR was recovered from a man between 18 and 35 years old with COVID-19, enrolled during active disease. The chain is built from TRBV12-2 and TRBJ2-3; the D call of TRBD2 is as the table states it, not checked on the DNA. TRBV12-2 is recorded as a pseudogene. CDR3 bases: TGTGCAAGTCGCTTATACCCAGGCGGGGGCACAGATACGCAGTATTTT. Encoded protein: CASRLYPGGGTDTQYF.